Presented here are 31 T cell receptor beta chains from one specimen sequenced in a study of blood T cells in healthy people across ages. The second PCR ran about 6 to 12 cycles with a sample-barcoded 5' primer and J-beta primers. Via MiXCR, TCRdb re-called the 5' RACE reads, giving one row per CDR3 protein. The sample holds hundreds of thousands of distinct CDR3 sequences, about half seen once. The sequenced material came from blood. These receptors originate from a man older than 75 in good health.

This clonotype appeared many times. This chain uses TRBV7-9 with TRBJ2-7, with 9 positions matching TRBD2. The CDR3 is 15 amino acids. The V gene end was trimmed by 3 bases and the J gene end by 0 bases; junction bases not matched to a gene: 3. CDR1 is SEHNR and CDR2 is FQNEAQ in the germline V gene (reference sequence). The CDR3 sequence is CASSLLAGPSYEQYF. The DNA of the CDR3 is TGTGCCAGCAGCTTGCTAGCGGGGCCCTCCTACGAGCAGTACTTC.

The chain couples TRBV15 to TRBJ2-1; a weak D match, TRBD1 (6 bases). The CDR3 extends over 15 amino acids. Germline values: CDR1 LNHNV, CDR2 YYDKDF (reference sequence). The V end lost 4 bases, the J end lost 6 bases, and 16 bases lay between the germline ends. This chain's CDR3 is CATSISPGAINEQFF. DNA for the CDR3: TGTGCCACCAGCATAAGCCCAGGGGCTATCAATGAGCAGTTCTTC. The full variable domain, with the rest looked up from reference TRBV15 and TRBJ2-1, is DAMVIQNPRYQVTQFGKPVTLSCSQTLNHNVMYWYQQKSSQAPKLLFHYYDKDFNNEADTPDNFQSRRPNTSFCFLDIRSPGLGDTAMYLCATSISPGAINEQFFGPGTRLTVL.

The V and J genes are TRBV7-3 and TRBJ2-1; D call uncertain. Germline V gene lookup returns CDR1 SGHTA and CDR2 FQGTGA. Trimming took off 3 bases at V and 4 bases at J, with 13 bases between the two ends. The CDR3 spans 15 residues. The CDR3 reads CASSFIGRLYNEQFF. For the CDR3, the DNA is TGTGCCAGCAGCTTTATAGGCAGACTGTACAATGAGCAGTTCTTC.

The J gene is TRBJ2-5, the V gene TRBV4-1; 9 bases match TRBD1. Germline CDR1 MGHRA, CDR2 YSYEKL. Trimming took 2 bases from V and 4 from J; bases not matched to a gene: 8. CDR3 length equals 16 residues. CDR3 residues: CASSQPGQGGPETQYF. As DNA, the CDR3 is TGCGCCAGCAGCCAACCGGGACAGGGAGGCCCAGAGACCCAGTACTTC.

The V gene is TRBV28, the J gene TRBJ2-3, with D perhaps matching TRBD2 (5 bases). From germline, CDR1 is MDHEN and CDR2 SYDVKM. V was cut by 1 base and J by 5 bases, with 19 bases left in between. This CDR3 is 17 amino acids long. The DNA of the CDR3 is TGTGCCAGCAGTTTATACGGTAATGGCGGGTACCGAGATACGCAGTATTTT. Its protein is CASSLYGNGGYRDTQYF. Combining the CDR3 with reference TRBV28 and TRBJ2-3 gives the whole variable domain DVKVTQSSRYLVKRTGEKVFLECVQDMDHENMFWYRQDPGLGLRLIYFSYDVKMKEKGDIPEGYSVSREKKERFSLILESASTNQTSMYLCASSLYGNGGYRDTQYFGPGTRLTVL.

In regard to this clonotype: This CDR3 is missing its conserved last phenylalanine or tryptophan, likely due to a read error. The chain combines TRBV11-2 with TRBJ2-4, with D possibly being TRBD1 (5 bases). Near its end, the DNA agrees better with TRBJ2-7, so the J call may be wrong. This CDR3 is built from 13 residues. Germline V gene data show CDR1 as SGHAT and CDR2 as FQNNGV. As DNA, the CDR3 is TGTGCCAGCAGCGGGGCAGTCCAGCGCGAGCAGTACTAC. Protein product: CASSGAVQREQYY.

The genes are TRBV7-9 and TRBJ2-1; tentative D call: TRBD1 (6 bases). Trimming took off 2 bases at V and 9 bases at J, with 17 bases between the two ends. This CDR3 contains 15 residues. Germline assignment: CDR1 SEHNR and CDR2 FQNEAQ (reference sequence). The DNA for the CDR3 is TGTGCCAGCAGCTTACGTACCGGGACAAACAGTGAGCAGTTCTTC. Encoded protein: CASSLRTGTNSEQFF.

The chain links TRBV12-3 or TRBV12-4 to TRBJ2-5; 9 nucleotides agree with TRBD1. The DNA end is more similar to TRBJ2-7, so the J call may be wrong. This CDR3 contains 13 residues. The chain's CDR3 is CASSRQGGTEQYF. The CDR3 coding sequence is TGTGCCAGCAGTCGACAGGGGGGCACCGAGCAGTACTTC.

J is TRBJ2-7 and V is TRBV7-8; D call uncertain. Germline V CDR1 and CDR2: SGHVS, FQNEAQ. The CDR3 consists of 14 residues. V shed 5 bases and J shed 2 bases, with 13 bases lying between them. The CDR3 sequence is CASSPGGVPYEQYF. The CDR3 DNA reads TGTGCCAGCAGCCCCGGTGGGGTGCCCTACGAGCAGTACTTC.

The J gene is TRBJ2-3, the V gene TRBV2, with D hard to call. CDR1 and CDR2 from the germline V gene are SNHLY and FYNNEI. The CDR3 runs 12 residues. Trimming stripped 2 bases from V and 7 bases from J, with 7 bases between. In nucleotides, the CDR3 is TGTGCCAGCAGTGAACTAGGGAATACGCAGTATTTT. Amino acids: CASSELGNTQYF.

This clonotype has more than one count but fewer than ten. The CDR3 here is CASSYEGDGLYEQYF. The CDR3 bases are TGTGCCAGCAGTTACGAGGGGGACGGACTCTACGAGCAGTACTTC. The chain links TRBV6-5 to TRBJ2-7; D may be TRBD1 (6 bases). Trimming removed 2 bases at V and 3 bases at J, with 14 bases between. This CDR3 has 15 residues. Germline V CDR1 and CDR2: MNHEY, SVGAGI.

This clonotype appeared a few times. The chain employs TRBV20-1 and TRBJ2-5, with 7 bases aligning to TRBD2. The V and J ends lost 3 bases and 0 bases, in that order; junction bases with no gene match: 7. The V gene's germline CDR1 is DFQATT and CDR2 SNEGSKA (reference sequence). CDR3 size: 15 residues. The CDR3 nucleotides read TGCAGTGCTAGTGGCCTAGCGGCCAACCAAGAGACCCAGTACTTC. Encoded protein: CSASGLAANQETQYF.

The rearrangement links TRBV10-3 to TRBJ2-7; D ambiguous. This CDR3 comprises 13 residues. Trimming left V 0 bases short and J 3 bases short, with 6 bases between. The germline CDR1 and CDR2 sequences are ENHRY and SYGVKD. The CDR3 DNA is TGTGCCATCAGTGAGTCTTGGGGCTACGAGCAGTACTTC. This encodes CAISESWGYEQYF.

This clonotype has more than one count but fewer than ten. The rearrangement links TRBV9 to TRBJ2-4; 11 nucleotides line up with TRBD2. The J call could be wrong; TRBJ2-7 is a better fit for the DNA end. Germline-derived CDR1 and CDR2 are SGDLS and YYNGEE. CDR3 length equals 15 residues. CDR3 in amino acids: CASSAALGLAVEQYF. The CDR3 nucleotides are TGTGCCAGCAGCGCCGCCTTGGGACTAGCGGTCGAGCAGTACTTC.

The chain recombines TRBV20-1 with TRBJ2-2; D is possibly TRBD1 (8 bases). The CDR3 runs 16 residues. CDR1 and CDR2 (germline): DFQATT, SNEGSKA (reference sequence). The V and J ends lost 0 bases and 5 bases respectively, with 16 bases between them. In DNA, the CDR3 is TGCAGTGCTAGAGATGGAACAGGGGGGGGGACCGGGGAGCTGTTTTTT. Protein sequence: CSARDGTGGGTGELFF.

V usage is TRBV7-2 and J usage is TRBJ2-7; maybe TRBD2 (6 bases). The CDR3 length is 16 residues. The V gene's germline CDR1 is SGHTA and CDR2 FQGNSA. Trimming pared 4 bases from V and 0 bases from J, leaving 16 bases between. CDR3 bases: TGTGCCAGCAGCTCACCCACTGGGAGGCTCTCCTACGAGCAGTACTTC. Its protein product is CASSSPTGRLSYEQYF.

In this sample, this clonotype turned up a few times. The V gene is TRBV20-1, the J gene TRBJ2-3, with D perhaps matching TRBD2 (6 bases). Trimming removed 3 bases at V and 1 base at J, with 14 bases between. Germline V gives CDR1 DFQATT, CDR2 SNEGSKA (reference sequence). This CDR3 contains 15 residues. The DNA of the CDR3 is TGCAGTGCTAGCCACGGGGGATTAGGCACAGATACGCAGTATTTT. Translation: CSASHGGLGTDTQYF.

The J gene is TRBJ2-1, the V gene TRBV7-9; 7 bases line up with TRBD1. The CDR3 has 15 residues. Losses at the gene ends were 1 base for V and 7 bases for J; bases not matched to a gene: 7. The germline V gene encodes CDR1 SEHNR and CDR2 FQNEAQ (reference sequence). CDR3 sequence (DNA): TGTGCCAGCAGCTTAGGGACAGGCGTCTGGAATGAGCAGTTCTTC. Translation gives CASSLGTGVWNEQFF.

The sample holds one count of this clonotype. The genes are TRBV4-2 and TRBJ2-1, with D perhaps being TRBD1 or TRBD2 (5 bases each). CDR1 and CDR2 (germline): LGHNA, YNFKEQ. The CDR3 spans 16 residues. V gave up 4 bases and J gave up 3 bases, with 16 bases separating them. For the CDR3, the DNA is TGTGCCAGCAGCCGAGAAGGGACCACCTTCTACAATGAGCAGTTCTTC. Translating it yields CASSREGTTFYNEQFF.

This clonotype was counted at least ten times. The chain uses TRBV6-6 and TRBJ2-3; 8 bases are shared with TRBD2. The CDR3 loop spans 17 amino acids. V trimming: 2 bases; J trimming: 5 bases; junction bases outside the gene matches: 12. The V gene's germline CDR1 is MNHNY and CDR2 SVGAGI (reference sequence). In DNA, the CDR3 is TGTGCCAGCAGTTACCCTTCGGGGCGGGAGGCGGTAGATACGCAGTATTTT. It encodes CASSYPSGREAVDTQYF.

This clonotype was found a few times. Being one base from a much bigger clone, this may be a read error. V usage is TRBV3-1 and J usage is TRBJ2-5; D remains ambiguous. The V gene lost 6 bases and the J gene lost 11 bases, with 22 bases spanning the gap. CDR1 is LGHDT and CDR2 is YNNKEL in the germline V gene (reference sequence). The CDR3 runs to 14 residues. The CDR3 nucleotides are TGTGCCAGCAGTCGCCTTGACCCGAGCCATGAGCAGTACTTC. Amino acids: CASSRLDPSHEQYF.

This clonotype was seen a few times. The genes are TRBV7-2 and TRBJ1-2; 7 bases are shared with TRBD1. Germline V gene data show CDR1 as SGHTA and CDR2 as FQGNSA. This CDR3 has 14 residues. V lost 1 base and J lost 6; bases outside the gene matches: 5. The CDR3 region is CASSLGPGTDGYTF. CDR3 coding DNA: TGTGCCAGCAGCTTAGGCCCCGGGACAGATGGCTACACCTTC.

This clonotype was seen more than once but under ten times. The V call is TRBV5-5, the J call TRBJ2-1, with 9 positions matching TRBD2. This CDR3 has 14 amino acids. Germline CDR1 is SGHKS and CDR2 is YYEKEE (reference sequence). The junction had 6 bases not matched to a gene; V was cut back by 1 base and J by 10 bases. CDR3 region: CASSLNGGRGEQFF. CDR3 bases: TGTGCCAGCAGCTTGAACGGCGGGAGGGGGGAGCAGTTCTTC.

The table lists this clonotype with a few counts. The chain carries TRBV5-1 and TRBJ2-5; D perhaps matches TRBD2 (5 bases). This CDR3 spans 14 amino acids. CDR1 SGHRS and CDR2 YFSETQ come from the germline V gene. Deletions cut 0 bases from V and 5 bases from J, with 11 bases between. The CDR3 sequence is CASSLAEGFETQYF. CDR3 nucleotide sequence: TGCGCCAGCAGCTTGGCCGAGGGCTTCGAGACCCAGTACTTC.

The J gene is TRBJ2-5, the V gene TRBV5-1, with a tentative D call TRBD1 (5 bases). Trimming left V 4 bases short and J 0 bases short, with 13 bases between. The CDR3 is made up of 15 amino acids. The V gene's germline CDR1 is SGHRS and CDR2 YFSETQ. CDR3 in DNA: TGCGCCAGCAGCACTTGGACAAAAAACCAAGAGACCCAGTACTTC. Encoded protein: CASSTWTKNQETQYF. Combining the CDR3 with reference TRBV5-1 and TRBJ2-5 gives the whole variable domain KAGVTQTPRYLIKTRGQQVTLSCSPISGHRSVSWYQQTPGQGLQFLFEYFSETQRNKGNFPGRFSGRQFSNSRSEMNVSTLELGDSALYLCASSTWTKNQETQYFGPGTRLLVL.

This chain joins TRBV7-2 and TRBJ1-4; D remains unclear. Trimming shortened V by 4 bases and J by 7 bases, and 16 bases separated the two germline ends. Germline lookup yields CDR1 SGHTA and CDR2 FQGNSA. The CDR3 consists of 15 residues. CDR3 amino acids: CASSSNAQTAEKLFF. The CDR3 DNA reads TGTGCCAGCAGCTCGAACGCCCAAACAGCTGAAAAACTGTTTTTT.

Regarding this clonotype: A much larger clone is a single base away; this may be a read error. The chain couples TRBV12-3 or TRBV12-4 to TRBJ2-1; D tentatively fits TRBD1 or TRBD2 (5 bases each). V lost 1 base and J 12 bases, leaving 13 bases between the germline ends. The CDR3 covers 13 residues. The CDR3 DNA sequence: TGTGCCAGCAGTTTAGGGGGGAACCACGGGCAGTTCTTC. This sequence encodes CASSLGGNHGQFF.

The rearrangement links TRBV20-1 to TRBJ2-7; 9 positions agree with TRBD2. Germline CDR1 is DFQATT and CDR2 is SNEGSKA (reference sequence). The CDR3 is 15 residues long. V gave up 3 bases and J gave up 2 bases; unmatched junction bases: 8. In nucleotides, the CDR3 is TGCAGTGCTAGTTCTAGCGGGGTACCGCCCTACGAGCAGTACTTC. The encoded protein is CSASSSGVPPYEQYF.

A single count supports this clonotype. This may stem from a read error, because a much larger clone lies one nucleotide away. The chain couples TRBV24-1 to TRBJ2-3, with D tentatively TRBD1 (5 bases). Deletions cut 7 bases from V and 2 bases from J, with 9 bases between. The CDR3 contains 13 residues. Germline CDR1 is KGHDR and CDR2 is SFDVKD. CDR3: CATSRENTDTQYF. In DNA, the CDR3 is TGTGCCACCAGCAGGGAAAACACAGATACGCAGTATTTT.

This clonotype was seen only once. Since a much larger clone is just one base distant, this may be a read error. V gene TRBV12-3 or TRBV12-4 combines with J gene TRBJ2-4; a weak D match, TRBD2 (5 bases). The CDR3 is 16 amino acids. In nucleotides, the CDR3 is TGTGCCAGCAGCCAACCCCGGCAGCTAGCCAAAAACATTCTGTACTTC. Its translation is CASSQPRQLAKNILYF.

This clonotype showed up many times. The chain recombines TRBV5-1 with TRBJ2-5, with 10 positions matching TRBD1. The CDR3 has 13 amino acids. V was clipped by 7 bases and J by 4 bases; unmatched bases: 4. CDR1 SGHRS and CDR2 YFSETQ come from the germline V gene. The CDR3 DNA is TGCGCCAGCTTCCGGACAGGGGGAGAGACCCAGTACTTC. Encoded protein: CASFRTGGETQYF.